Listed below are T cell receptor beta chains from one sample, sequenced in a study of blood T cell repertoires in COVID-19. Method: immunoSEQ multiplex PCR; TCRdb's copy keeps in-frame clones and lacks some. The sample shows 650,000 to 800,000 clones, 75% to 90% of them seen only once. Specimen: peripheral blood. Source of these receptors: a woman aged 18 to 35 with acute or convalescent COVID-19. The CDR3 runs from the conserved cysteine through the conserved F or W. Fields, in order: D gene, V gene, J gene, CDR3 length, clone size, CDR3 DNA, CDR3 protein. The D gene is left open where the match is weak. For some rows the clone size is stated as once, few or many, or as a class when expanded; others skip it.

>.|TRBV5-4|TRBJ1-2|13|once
TGTGCCAGCAGCACCACAGGGTCCTATGGCTACACCTTC
CASSTTGSYGYTF
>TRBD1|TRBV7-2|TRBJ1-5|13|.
TGTGCCAGCAGCGTAACAGGGGCTCAGCCCCAGCATTTT
CASSVTGAQPQHF
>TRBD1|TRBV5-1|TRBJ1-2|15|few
TGCGCCAGCAGCTCTGGACAGGGGGCTGCCTATGGCTACACCTTC
CASSSGQGAAYGYTF
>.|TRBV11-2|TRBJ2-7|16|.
TGTGCCAGCAGCACTTTAAGAGGGCCTGATGGCTACGAGCAGTACTTC
CASSTLRGPDGYEQYF
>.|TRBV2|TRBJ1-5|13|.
TGTGCCAGCACCCTCACAGCCGACCAGCCCCAGCATTTT
CASTLTADQPQHF
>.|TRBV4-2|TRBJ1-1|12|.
TGTGCCAGCAGCCAAAGAGACACTGAAGCTTTCTTT
CASSQRDTEAFF
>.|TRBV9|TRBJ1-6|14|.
TGTGCCAGCAGCGTAGCCGAGGGAATGCGGCCCCTCCACTTT
CASSVAEGMRPLHF
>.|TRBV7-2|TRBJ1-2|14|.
TGTGCCAGCAGCTTAGCGCTTTCAGGCGGGGGCTACACCTTC
CASSLALSGGGYTF
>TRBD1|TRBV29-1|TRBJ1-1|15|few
TGCAGCGCCTTACGGGCAGGGGGCATGGTACCTGAAGCTTTCTTT
CSALRAGGMVPEAFF
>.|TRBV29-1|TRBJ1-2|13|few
TGCAGCGTTGAAGACCGAAGGGGATTGGGCTACACCTTC
CSVEDRRGLGYTF
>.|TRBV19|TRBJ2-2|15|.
TGTGCCAGTAGCTTTATGGCAGGGCGGACCGGGGAGCTGTTTTTT
CASSFMAGRTGELFF
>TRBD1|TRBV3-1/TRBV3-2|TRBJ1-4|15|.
TGTGCCAGCAGCCCCTCGGGGACAGGGGGTGAAAAACTGTTTTTT
CASSPSGTGGEKLFF
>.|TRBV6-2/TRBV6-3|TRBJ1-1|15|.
TGTGCCAGCAGTTACCTAGTGCTCGGGGGCACTGAAGCTTTCTTT
CASSYLVLGGTEAFF
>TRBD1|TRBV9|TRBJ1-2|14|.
TGTGCCAGCAGCGTGGGGACAGGGAACTATGGCTACACCTTC
CASSVGTGNYGYTF
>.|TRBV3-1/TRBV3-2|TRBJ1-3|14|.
TGTGCCAGCAGTCTCAGGGGCTCTGGAAACACCATATATTTT
CASSLRGSGNTIYF
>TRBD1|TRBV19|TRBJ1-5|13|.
TGTGCCAGTAGAGAGACAGGGGCCCAGCCCCAGCATTTT
CASRETGAQPQHF
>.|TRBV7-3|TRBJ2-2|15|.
TGTGCCAGCCAAAGGGGGACGGATTACACCGGGGAGCTGTTTTTT
CASQRGTDYTGELFF
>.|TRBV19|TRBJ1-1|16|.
TGTGCCAGTAGCCTTTTACAGGGAACCGCGGGCCTCGTAGCTTTCTTT
CASSLLQGTAGLVAFF
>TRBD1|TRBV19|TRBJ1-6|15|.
TGTGCCAGTAGTCAGACAGGGGCGAATAATTCACCCCTCCACTTT
CASSQTGANNSPLHF
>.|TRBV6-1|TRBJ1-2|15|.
TGTGCCAGCAGTGAATCGACAGTGACTAACTATGGCTACACCTTC
CASSESTVTNYGYTF
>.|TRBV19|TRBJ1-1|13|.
TGTGCCAGTAGTAGGGGGACTGCCACTGAAGCTTTCTTT
CASSRGTATEAFF
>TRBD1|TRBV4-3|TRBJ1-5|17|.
TGCGCCGCAGGGGGGACAGGGGGCTTAGAACACAATCAGCCCCAGCATTTT
CAAGGTGGLEHNQPQHF
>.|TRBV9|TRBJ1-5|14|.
TGTGCCAGCAGCCAGGGGACGAACAGTCAGCCCCAGCATTTT
CASSQGTNSQPQHF
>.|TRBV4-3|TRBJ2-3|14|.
TGCGCCAGCAGCTTAGGCCTAGTCACAGATACGCAGTATTTT
CASSLGLVTDTQYF
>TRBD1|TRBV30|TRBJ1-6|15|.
TGTGCCTGGAGTGGGGTAGGGACAGTCTATTCACCCCTCCACTTT
CAWSGVGTVYSPLHF
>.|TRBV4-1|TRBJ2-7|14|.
TGCGCCAGCAGCCAAGTCGGGGGGCCCGACGAGCAGTACTTC
CASSQVGGPDEQYF
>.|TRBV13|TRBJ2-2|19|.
TGTGCCAGCACCAAGGGGGAAATACTTTCGGTGAGTGAGGCCGGGGAGCTGTTTTTT
CASTKGEILSVSEAGELFF